Listed below are T cell receptor beta chains from one sample, sequenced in a study of T-cell reconstitution after alpha-beta-depleted transplantation in children. TCRdb fed the PCR reads into MiXCR, producing one record per CDR3 protein. The sample includes about 980,000 distinct CDR3 sequences, about 29% of them seen just once. Sample: PBMCs, mostly from graft donor cells, taken 360 days after TCRalphabeta/CD19-depleted stem cell transplant. The receptors derive from a boy under three years old who had a stem cell transplant for SCID, so the T cells may come from the graft donor. The CDR3 runs from the conserved cysteine through the conserved F or W. D genes are given only for firm matches. Clone size appears in some rows only: once, few, many, or a class for an expanded clone.

>few|TRBJ2-1|TRBV12-3/TRBV12-4|.
CASSGDEYNEQFF
TGTGCCAGCAGCGGGGACGAATACAATGAGCAGTTCTTC
>many|TRBJ1-1|TRBV3-1|TRBD1
CASSQEIILDLTGRVPTEAFF
TGTGCCAGCAGCCAAGAAATAATTCTGGACTTGACAGGGCGGGTTCCGACTGAAGCTTTCTTT
>.|TRBJ1-3|TRBV5-6|.
CASSLAPGYEASGNTIYF
TGTGCCAGCAGCTTGGCCCCAGGATACGAAGCCTCTGGAAACACCATATATTTT
>once|TRBJ2-7|TRBV20-1|.
CSGTGSYEQYF
TGCAGTGGAACGGGGAGCTACGAGCAGTACTTC
>.|TRBJ2-7|TRBV4-3|.
CASSQRFRAGGVYEQYF
TGCGCCAGCAGCCAAAGGTTTAGGGCAGGGGGGGTTTACGAGCAGTACTTC
>.|TRBJ1-2|TRBV20-1|TRBD1
CSAPEVGQGYNGYTF
TGCAGTGCACCTGAGGTGGGACAGGGGTACAATGGCTACACCTTC
>few|TRBJ2-3|TRBV27|.
CASSEDGGRTDTQYF
TGTGCCAGCAGTGAGGACGGGGGGCGGACAGATACGCAGTATTTT
>few|TRBJ2-3|TRBV18|.
CASSPRKRQPGDTQYF
TGTGCCAGCTCACCTAGGAAGAGACAGCCGGGAGATACGCAGTATTTT
>few|TRBJ2-1|TRBV7-3|.
CASSPTNLYSGGGGLHNEQFF
TGTGCCAGCAGCCCCACGAATCTATATTCAGGGGGAGGGGGTCTACATAATGAGCAGTTCTTC
>.|TRBJ2-3|TRBV12-3/TRBV12-4|TRBD2
CASSPRGSGGPTDTQYF
TGTGCCAGCAGTCCTCGGGGGAGCGGGGGGCCCACAGATACGCAGTATTTT
>.|TRBJ2-3|TRBV5-3|.
CASWGRGSYYTDTQYF
TGTGCCAGTTGGGGGAGGGGGTCCTACTACACAGATACGCAGTATTTT
>.|TRBJ1-5|TRBV6-2/TRBV6-3|.
CASQAFHSNQPQHF
TGTGCCAGCCAGGCATTTCATAGCAATCAGCCCCAGCATTTT
>.|TRBJ2-7|TRBV20-1|.
CSAPQGRGTYEQYF
TGCAGTGCTCCTCAGGGGAGGGGTACCTACGAGCAGTACTTC
>.|TRBJ2-1|TRBV28|TRBD2
CASSSLNAGTSGASYNEQFF
TGTGCCAGCAGTTCTCTCAACGCAGGGACTAGCGGGGCATCCTACAATGAGCAGTTCTTC
>.|TRBJ2-1|TRBV4-2|TRBD1
CASRTQGGLDNEQFF
TGTGCCAGCAGGACACAGGGGGGTCTGGACAATGAGCAGTTCTTC
>few|TRBJ1-1|TRBV11-2|.
CASSFLGWTEAFF
TGTGCCAGCAGCTTCCTAGGATGGACTGAAGCTTTCTTT
>.|TRBJ2-5|TRBV28|.
CASSSNPQETQYF
TGTGCCAGCAGTTCAAACCCTCAAGAGACCCAGTACTTC
>.|TRBJ2-7|TRBV20-1|.
CSARDPGIHEQYF
TGCAGTGCTAGAGATCCCGGGATTCACGAGCAGTACTTC
>.|TRBJ2-4|TRBV4-1|.
CASSQDPGVGNIQYF
TGCGCCAGCAGCCAAGATCCGGGGGTGGGAAACATTCAGTACTTC
>.|TRBJ2-7|TRBV10-3|.
CAISVGVGSYEQYF
TGTGCCATCAGTGTAGGGGTAGGCTCCTACGAGCAGTACTTC
>few|TRBJ1-4|TRBV20-1|.
CSAPWATNEKLFF
TGCAGTGCTCCCTGGGCTACTAATGAAAAACTGTTTTTT
>.|TRBJ1-1|TRBV6-1|.
CASSQFPMGRLFTEAFF
TGTGCCAGCAGTCAATTTCCCATGGGACGGCTCTTCACTGAAGCTTTCTTT
>.|TRBJ1-1|TRBV20-1|.
CSARQGITEAFF
TGCAGTGCTAGGCAGGGGATCACTGAAGCTTTCTTT
>.|TRBJ2-7|TRBV9|.
CASSVGTDSSYEQYF
TGTGCCAGCAGCGTCGGGACCGATAGCTCCTACGAGCAGTACTTC
>.|TRBJ1-6|TRBV3-1|.
CASSQGAVRREPLHF
TGTGCCAGCAGCCAAGGGGCAGTGAGAAGGGAACCCCTCCACTTT
>.|TRBJ2-7|TRBV7-3|.
CASSPGPSSYEQYF
TGTGCCAGCAGCCCGGGACCGAGCTCCTACGAGCAGTACTTC
>few|TRBJ1-5|TRBV20-1|TRBD1
CSANHPGQGRNQPQHF
TGCAGTGCCAACCATCCGGGACAGGGCAGAAATCAGCCCCAGCATTTT
>.|TRBJ1-6|TRBV11-2|TRBD1
CASSYQGALKALHF
TGTGCCAGCAGCTACCAGGGGGCCCTAAAGGCCCTCCACTTT
>few|TRBJ2-3|TRBV5-1|TRBD2
CASSLVAGVLYF
TGCGCCAGCAGCTTGGTTGCGGGGGTCCTGTATTTT
>few|TRBJ2-1|TRBV12-3/TRBV12-4|.
CASSHGSWEQFF
TGTGCCAGCAGCCACGGGAGTTGGGAGCAGTTCTTC
>.|TRBJ1-1|TRBV5-1|.
CASRSPGGNTEAFF
TGCGCCAGCAGGTCCCCGGGTGGGAACACTGAAGCTTTCTTT
>.|TRBJ2-2|TRBV5-1|.
CASRGFHTGELFF
TGCGCCAGCAGAGGCTTCCACACCGGGGAGCTGTTTTTT
>few|TRBJ1-1|TRBV4-2|TRBD1
CASSPRPGTGKETEAFF
TGTGCCAGCAGCCCTCGTCCCGGGACAGGTAAGGAGACTGAAGCTTTCTTT
>.|TRBJ2-2|TRBV18|.
CASSPLQGSAGELFF
TGTGCCAGCTCACCACTCCAGGGATCCGCCGGGGAGCTGTTTTTT
>.|TRBJ1-1|TRBV11-2|TRBD1
CASSLVGDRAFF
TGTGCCAGCAGCTTAGTAGGGGACAGAGCTTTCTTT
>few|TRBJ2-5|TRBV3-1|TRBD2
CASSQSFGGYGETQYF
TGTGCCAGCAGCCAAAGCTTCGGGGGGTACGGAGAGACCCAGTACTTC
>.|TRBJ2-7|TRBV2|.
CASREWRPGGIEQYF
TGTGCCAGCCGAGAGTGGAGACCCGGAGGGATCGAGCAGTACTTC
>.|TRBJ2-2|TRBV4-1|.
CASSPGSRANTGELFF
TGCGCCAGCAGCCCTGGGTCGAGGGCGAACACCGGGGAGCTGTTTTTT
>many|TRBJ1-4|TRBV10-2|TRBD1
CASNAGTGEEKLFF
TGCGCCAGCAATGCCGGGACAGGGGAAGAAAAACTGTTTTTT
>few|TRBJ2-3|TRBV15|.
CATSRDVPDTQYF
TGTGCCACCAGCAGAGATGTGCCAGATACGCAGTATTTT
>.|TRBJ2-7|TRBV20-1|.
CSARVRYTTYEQYF
TGCAGTGCTAGAGTGAGGTACACAACCTACGAGCAGTACTTC
>few|TRBJ1-1|TRBV29-1|.
CSVFRGSTEAFF
TGCAGCGTCTTCCGAGGAAGCACTGAAGCTTTCTTT
>many|TRBJ2-3|TRBV11-1|TRBD2
CASSLDSGGPTDTQYF
TGTGCCAGCAGCTTAGATAGCGGGGGGCCCACAGATACGCAGTATTTT
>.|TRBJ1-3|TRBV6-5|.
CASSPDRSSGNTIYF
TGTGCCAGCAGCCCTGACAGAAGCTCTGGAAACACCATATATTTT
>many|TRBJ2-4|TRBV2|.
CASIAVALAKNIQYF
TGTGCCAGCATTGCGGTAGCGCTAGCCAAAAACATTCAGTACTTC
>.|TRBJ1-6|TRBV9|.
CASSTRGDSPLHF
TGTGCCAGCAGCACCCGAGGGGATTCACCCCTCCACTTT
>.|TRBJ2-7|TRBV7-6|.
CASSLVGQGRLEQYF
TGTGCCAGCAGCTTAGTAGGCCAGGGGCGTCTGGAGCAGTACTTC
>many|TRBJ2-7|TRBV12-3/TRBV12-4|TRBD1
CASSLLGQAIYEQYF
TGTGCCAGCAGTTTACTGGGACAGGCAATCTACGAGCAGTACTTC
>few|TRBJ2-3|TRBV5-1|TRBD1
CASSLMDRHTDTQYF
TGCGCCAGCAGCTTGATGGACAGGCACACAGATACGCAGTATTTT
>.|TRBJ2-1|TRBV5-4|.
CASSLSFRGNNEQFF
TGTGCCAGCAGCTTGAGTTTTCGGGGGAACAATGAGCAGTTCTTC
>few|TRBJ2-1|TRBV5-1|TRBD2
CASSRNGGGPYNEQFF
TGCGCCAGCAGCCGGAATGGCGGGGGGCCCTACAATGAGCAGTTCTTC
>.|TRBJ1-5|TRBV28|.
CASSIQSQPQHF
TGTGCCAGCAGTATCCAGTCCCAGCCCCAGCATTTT
>.|TRBJ2-1|TRBV10-3|.
CAISQPGGPLDEQFF
TGTGCCATCAGTCAACCGGGGGGCCCCTTGGATGAGCAGTTCTTC
>few|TRBJ2-7|TRBV20-1|.
CSARDIRELRQYF
TGCAGTGCTAGAGATATCAGGGAATTGCGGCAGTACTTC
>once|TRBJ1-2|TRBV7-2|.
CASTPTGGANYGYTF
TGTGCCAGCACCCCTACGGGCGGAGCTAACTATGGCTACACCTTC